Below, 22 T cell receptor beta chains from the same sample are listed, as sequenced in a study of T cell responses to AZD1222 COVID-19 vaccine. TCRdb's copy holds only in-frame clones and misses some; the assay was immunoSEQ multiplex PCR. Found here are approximately 150,000 clones, more than 70% of them singletons; the top ten hold around 1.5%. Source: peripheral blood, taken 28 days after the second AZD1222 dose. The receptor source for this set is an adult who received the AZD1222 COVID-19 vaccine.

V and J are TRBV6-5 and TRBJ2-7, with TRBD1 matching 7 bases. The germline V gene encodes CDR1 MNHEY and CDR2 SVGAGI. The V gene end was trimmed by 5 bases and the J gene end by 4 bases; junction bases not matched to a gene: 11. The CDR3 is 15 amino acids. In DNA form, the CDR3 reads TGTGCCAGCAGTCGCCATGGGGACAGCTCATACGAGCAGTACTTC. Amino acids: CASSRHGDSSYEQYF.

The chain combines TRBV28 with TRBJ2-3; TRBD2 matches 9 bases. V shed 4 bases, J shed 5 bases, and the junction held 10 bases outside the gene matches. There are 16 residues in the CDR3. Germline CDR1 and CDR2: MDHEN and SYDVKM. CDR3 amino acids: CASSSAGGTSLDTQYF. Here the CDR3 DNA reads TGTGCCAGCAGTTCCGCCGGTGGGACTAGCCTAGATACGCAGTATTTT.

CDR3 sequence (DNA): TGTGCTAGTGGTTTTTCCCCTGGAGATCAGCCCCAGCATTTT. This translates into CASGFSPGDQPQHF. The rearrangement joins TRBV12-5 to TRBJ1-5, with D uncertain. Germline CDR1 LGHNT, CDR2 FRNRAP. The V gene lost 3 bases and the J gene lost 5 bases, with 11 bases spanning the gap. CDR3 length: 14 amino acids.

V usage is TRBV2 and J usage is TRBJ2-1, with 11 bases that match TRBD2. V trimming: 6 bases; J trimming: 7 bases; junction bases outside the gene matches: 8. Germline assignment: CDR1 SNHLY and CDR2 FYNNEI. The CDR3 is 15 residues long. CDR3: CASRSTSGSRNEQFF. The CDR3 coding sequence is TGTGCCAGCAGGTCAACTAGCGGGAGTAGGAATGAGCAGTTCTTC.

The J gene is TRBJ2-3, the V gene TRBV29-1; weak D call: TRBD1 (7 bases). V was clipped by 7 bases and J by 10 bases, with 21 bases between them. Germline CDR1 and CDR2: SQVTM and ANQGSEA. This CDR3 has 13 amino acids. CDR3 in amino acids: CSGRQGGTIPQYF. The CDR3 DNA follows: TGCAGCGGAAGACAGGGCGGGACGATTCCGCAGTATTTT.

The V gene is TRBV18, the J gene TRBJ1-6; tentatively, D is TRBD1 (5 bases). Germline lookup yields CDR1 KGHSH and CDR2 LQKENI. The CDR3 length is 13 residues. Trimming stripped 4 bases from V and 9 bases from J, with 10 bases between. This chain's CDR3 is CASSRDDSSPLHF. In nucleotides, the CDR3 is TGTGCCAGCTCACGAGATGACAGTTCACCCCTCCACTTT.

In this sample, this clone turned up a few times. In DNA form, the CDR3 reads TGTGCTAGTGGTTCGGACCTCCAAGGGGATACGCAGTATTTT. Amino acids: CASGSDLQGDTQYF. This sequence joins TRBV12-5 and TRBJ2-3, with no clear D. Trimming removed 4 bases from V and 6 bases from J, with 14 bases in between. CDR1 LGHNT and CDR2 FRNRAP come from the germline V gene. The CDR3 covers 14 residues.

This chain joins TRBV5-1 and TRBJ2-7; 11 bases match TRBD2. The J segment lost 3 bases and the V segment lost 0 bases, leaving 5 bases of the junction unmatched. CDR1 is SGHRS, CDR2 YFSETQ, per germline. The CDR3 is made up of 16 amino acids. This chain's CDR3 is CASSLAPTSGGYEQYF. The CDR3 DNA reads TGCGCCAGCAGCTTGGCCCCTACTAGCGGGGGCTACGAGCAGTACTTC.

The chain is built from TRBV4-3 and TRBJ2-1; the D gene is possibly TRBD1 (5 bases). Germline V gene data show CDR1 as LGHNA and CDR2 as YSLEER. With 0 bases removed from V and 3 bases from J, the gap between germline ends came to 15 bases. CDR3 size: 17 residues. The CDR3 bases are TGCGCCAGCAGCCAAGATCCGGCAGGGCGAAACTACAATGAGCAGTTCTTC. Its translation: CASSQDPAGRNYNEQFF.

This chain joins TRBV30 and TRBJ1-6; no firm D call. The CDR3 contains 13 residues. With 6 bases removed from V and 8 bases from J, the gap between germline ends came to 14 bases. The germline V gene encodes CDR1 GTSNPN and CDR2 SVGIG (reference sequence). CDR3: CACRTIIHSPLHF. Here the CDR3 DNA reads TGTGCCTGTCGGACTATTATACATTCACCCCTCCACTTT.

The V and J genes are TRBV18 and TRBJ2-7, with 9 bases that match TRBD2. Trimming at V came to 6 bases and at J to 3 bases, leaving 9 bases not matched to a gene. Germline lookup yields CDR1 KGHSH and CDR2 LQKENI. The CDR3 totals 15 residues. CDR3 coding DNA: TGTGCCAGCTCCCTCAGGACTAGCGAGTACTACGAGCAGTACTTC. Translated: CASSLRTSEYYEQYF.

V is TRBV6-2 or TRBV6-3 and J is TRBJ1-5, with 8 bases aligning to TRBD1. Germline V gene data show CDR1 as MNHEY and CDR2 as SVGEGT. The V segment lost 5 bases and the J segment 1 base; nucleotides outside the gene matches: 7. The CDR3 is 16 residues long. CDR3 in DNA: TGTGCCAGCAGTCAGGACAGGGACGGGAGCAATCAGCCCCAGCATTTT. Amino acid sequence: CASSQDRDGSNQPQHF.

This chain links TRBV19 with TRBJ1-1; no clear D gene. V lost 4 bases and J 0 bases, leaving 12 bases between the germline ends. The CDR3 has 15 residues. Germline V gene lookup returns CDR1 LNHDA and CDR2 SQIVND (reference sequence). CDR3 protein: CASSSIGAVNTEAFF. The CDR3 DNA is TGTGCCAGTAGTAGTATTGGTGCGGTGAACACTGAAGCTTTCTTT.

The rearrangement joins TRBV3-1 (or the pseudogene TRBV3-2) to TRBJ2-7; 7 nucleotides agree with TRBD1. The CDR3 has 15 residues. The ends lost 6 bases at V and 3 bases at J; junction bases unmatched: 11. Germline loops: CDR1 LGHDT, CDR2 YNNKEL (reference sequence). The CDR3 loop is CASRLGQAVRYEQYF. The DNA for the CDR3 is TGTGCCAGCAGACTAGGACAGGCCGTCCGCTACGAGCAGTACTTC.

CDR3 loop: CASSRGGSVNTEAFF. For the CDR3, the DNA is TGTGCCAGCAGTCGGGGGGGTTCGGTGAACACTGAAGCTTTCTTT. V is TRBV6-5 and J is TRBJ1-1; tentatively, D is TRBD1 (5 bases). The CDR3 runs to 15 residues. Germline-derived CDR1 and CDR2 are MNHEY and SVGAGI. V was cut by 5 bases and J by 0 bases, with 13 bases left in between.

The genes are TRBV5-6 and TRBJ2-1, with TRBD2 matching 15 bases. V lost 4 bases and J lost 2; bases outside the gene matches: 4. Germline-derived CDR1 and CDR2 are SGHDT and YYEEEE. This CDR3 region has 17 residues. The CDR3 reads CASSPGLAGGTYNEQFF. The CDR3 nucleotides are TGTGCCAGCAGCCCGGGACTAGCGGGAGGAACCTACAATGAGCAGTTCTTC. Variable domain in full (rest from reference TRBV5-6 and TRBJ2-1): DAGVTQSPTHLIKTRGQQVTLRCSPKSGHDTVSWYQQALGQGPQFIFQYYEEEERQRGNFPDRFSGHQFPNYSSELNVNALLLGDSALYLCASSPGLAGGTYNEQFFGPGTRLTVL.

This clone was counted a single time. The J gene is TRBJ2-7, the V gene TRBV7-9; 8 bases align to TRBD1. The CDR3 is 16 residues long. V lost 1 base to trimming and J lost 5 bases; unmatched junction nucleotides: 10. The germline gives CDR1 SEHNR, CDR2 FQNEAQ (reference sequence). In nucleotides, the CDR3 is TGTGCCAGCAGCTTAGGCGCCCCTCAGGGGGCACACGAGCAGTACTTC. Translated, it gives CASSLGAPQGAHEQYF. The full variable domain, completed using reference TRBV7-9 and TRBJ2-7, is DTGVSQNPRHKITKRGQNVTFRCDPISEHNRLYWYRQTLGQGPEFLTYFQNEAQLEKSRLLSDRFSAERPKGSFSTLEIQRTEQGDSAMYLCASSLGAPQGAHEQYFGPGTRLTVT.

The chain couples TRBV21-1 to TRBJ2-1; the table's D call, TRBD2, was not checked against the DNA. TRBV21-1 is reported as a pseudogene. The CDR3 runs to 10 residues. The DNA of the CDR3 is TGTGCCAGCACTCCGAATGAGCAGTTCTTC. Its protein is CASTPNEQFF.

There are a few counts of this clone. The chain employs TRBV28 and TRBJ2-1, with 13 bases identical to TRBD2. Germline loops: CDR1 MDHEN, CDR2 SYDVKM. V lost 0 bases to trimming and J lost 4 bases; unmatched junction nucleotides: 0. CDR3 size: 16 residues. CDR3 DNA sequence: TGTGCCAGCAGTTTATGGACTAGCGGGAGGTACAATGAGCAGTTCTTC. Translated: CASSLWTSGRYNEQFF.

The CDR3 loop is CASSPRASYNEQFF. CDR3 in DNA: TGTGCCAGCAGTCCAAGGGCCTCCTACAATGAGCAGTTCTTC. The chain couples TRBV25-1 to TRBJ2-1; D is uncertain. The CDR3 length is 14 residues. Germline lookup yields CDR1 MGHDK and CDR2 SYGVNS. V shed 5 bases and J shed 0 bases, with 8 bases lying between them. The full variable domain, rest sourced from reference TRBV25-1 and TRBJ2-1, is EADIYQTPRYLVIGTGKKITLECSQTMGHDKMYWYQQDPGMELHLIHYSYGVNSTEKGDLSSESTVSRIRTEHFPLTLESARPSHTSQYLCASSPRASYNEQFFGPGTRLTVL.

The chain employs TRBV21-1 and TRBJ2-1; whether TRBD2, the table's D call, matches the DNA was not checked. TRBV21-1 is recorded as a pseudogene. The CDR3 has 18 residues. The CDR3 region has the DNA TGTGCCAGCAGCTTACTAGCGGGAAGGAGGGGGACCTACAATGAGCAGTTCTTC. This translates into CASSLLAGRRGTYNEQFF.

This clone was observed a single time. This chain uses TRBV10-3 with TRBJ1-2; 7 bases are a match to TRBD1. Germline V lookup: CDR1 ENHRY, CDR2 SYGVKD. The J segment lost 7 bases and the V segment lost 10 bases, leaving 9 bases of the junction unmatched. This CDR3 contains 12 residues. Here the CDR3 DNA reads TGTGCCACTGACACAGGGGTGAGTGGCTACACCTTC. Its protein is CATDTGVSGYTF.